This TCR beta chain was retrieved from a study of T-cell reconstitution after alpha-beta-depleted transplantation in children. Study-level findings and limits: Reportedly, alpha-beta T cells present about two months post-transplant originated from several hundred expanded clones of graft origin. Some patients' high day-60 TCRbeta diversity was traced to surviving recipient T cells and thymic progenitors. It was newly produced T cells that mostly accounted for T-cell counts and diversity one year after transplant.

The TCRbeta library was prepared with unique molecular identifiers. Using its own MiXCR run on the PCR reads, TCRdb lists one record per CDR3 protein. The sample has 100,000 to 120,000 distinct CDR3 sequences, about 6.4% seen once; the top ten hold 20% to 25%. This clonotype occurred many times. Its antigen is unidentified. The ends lost 7 bases at V and 4 bases at J; junction bases unmatched: 9. Per the germline V gene, CDR1 is SEHNR and CDR2 is FQNEAQ (reference sequence). This CDR3 is 15 amino acids long. The J gene is TRBJ2-7, the V gene TRBV7-9, with TRBD2 identical over 11 bases. The sequence came from a male patient aged 2 to 10 who had a stem cell transplant for acute lymphoblastic leukemia, so the T cells may come from the graft donor. Specimen: PBMCs, mostly from graft donor cells, collected 360 days after TCRalphabeta/CD19-depleted stem cell transplant. This CDR3 is CASTLSGRALYEQYF. The CDR3, as DNA: TGTGCCAGCACTCTTAGCGGGAGGGCTCTTTACGAGCAGTACTTC.